Presented here are 6 T cell receptor beta chains from one specimen sequenced in a study of human T cells and chemical hapten exposure. A single record per CDR3 protein comes from TCRdb applying MiXCR to the RACE reads. The sample contains approximately 400,000 distinct CDR3 sequences, approximately 4.4% of which appear only once. Time point described: patch test 1, 2 weeks after DPC sensitization. Described treatment: therapeutic diphenylcyclopropenone sensitization with weekly scalp DPC. The material sequenced was whole blood, taken in connection with sensitization to the hapten diphenylcyclopropenone (DPC). These receptors all stem from a woman in her forties or fifties with alopecia areata. Some clones in this sample may be carry-over from other donors' samples.

V is TRBV3-1 and J is TRBJ2-7; D ambiguous. Trimming left V 2 bases short and J 6 bases short, with 11 bases between. Germline V lookup: CDR1 LGHDT, CDR2 YNNKEL (reference sequence). This CDR3 is built from 13 residues. CDR3 protein: CASSQFRSVEQYF. As DNA, the CDR3 is TGTGCCAGCAGCCAATTCCGGAGTGTCGAGCAGTACTTC.

The chain carries TRBV10-3 and TRBJ2-3; D gene uncertain. The CDR3 runs to 17 residues. The ends were cut back, 0 bases at V and 1 base at J, with 14 bases in the middle. In germline, CDR1 is ENHRY, CDR2 SYGVKD. The CDR3 sequence: CAISESEGIFGTDTQYF. CDR3 sequence (DNA): TGTGCCATCAGTGAGTCTGAAGGGATATTTGGCACAGATACGCAGTATTTT.

This chain joins TRBV20-1 and TRBJ2-7; D is unresolved. Germline loops: CDR1 DFQATT, CDR2 SNEGSKA (reference sequence). The CDR3 consists of 14 residues. The germline V and J ends were trimmed by 2 bases and 1 base, with 12 bases remaining between them. The CDR3 DNA reads TGCAGTGCTAGATCCCCCCGAGGTTCCTACGAGCAGTACTTC. Translating gives CSARSPRGSYEQYF.

This clonotype was counted ten times or more. This sequence joins TRBV27 and TRBJ1-6, with a tentative D call TRBD1 (6 bases). Germline V gives CDR1 MNHEY, CDR2 SMNVEV (reference sequence). V was trimmed by 7 bases and J by 10 bases, leaving 17 bases between them. The CDR3 contains 14 residues. The CDR3 DNA reads as TGTGCCAGCACTTTGGGACATTTGCGATCACCCCTCCACTTT. This sequence encodes CASTLGHLRSPLHF.

This clonotype has at least ten counts. This chain uses TRBV7-6 with TRBJ2-1; TRBD1 matches at 7 bases. Germline CDR1 reads SGHVS; CDR2 reads FNYEAQ. The CDR3 covers 16 residues. V gave up 0 bases and J gave up 5 bases; unmatched junction bases: 7. DNA of the CDR3: TGTGCCAGCAGCTTAGCACAGGGGAAGAACCACAATGAGCAGTTCTTC. Its protein is CASSLAQGKNHNEQFF. The entire variable domain, with the rest obtained from reference TRBV7-6 and TRBJ2-1, is as follows: GAGVSQSPRYKVTKRGQDVALRCDPISGHVSLYWYRQALGQGPEFLTYFNYEAQQDKSGLPNDRFSAERPEGSISTLTIQRTEQRDSAMYRCASSLAQGKNHNEQFFGPGTRLTVL.

There are many counts of this clonotype. The chain links TRBV6-6 to TRBJ2-2, with 10 bases aligning to TRBD2. CDR1 is MNHNY and CDR2 is SVGAGI in the germline V gene (reference sequence). V trimming: 5 bases; J trimming: 4 bases; junction bases outside the gene matches: 10. This CDR3 spans 17 amino acids. The CDR3 bases are TGTGCCAGCAGTAACGCTCTAGCGGGAGTGGTCACCGGGGAGCTGTTTTTT. It is translated as CASSNALAGVVTGELFF.